This T cell receptor (beta chain) was retrieved from a study of blood T cell repertoires in COVID-19 (dated by TCRdb to 2020 to 2022). Context from the whole study: Samples from collaborators originated in the United States, Italy and Spain and spanned both the acute and convalescent phases of COVID-19. The material from the prospective study consisted of cDNA or gDNA derived from T cells, B-cell-depleted T cells, or PBMCs. Subjects who had been exposed to COVID-19, were actively infected with it, or had recovered from it provided the deeply sampled blood TCRbeta repertoires that made up the dataset. The repertoires were released in a freely available public database intended as a resource for research on the immune response to SARS-CoV-2. The samples were drawn from two sources: the first 160 participants of the ongoing ImmuneRACE study, and 1,000 to 1,500 subjects contributed by 6 global collaborators. Sample metadata almost always included a de-identified subject ID, COVID-19 status, age in years and sex. Where available, HLA class I and class II types were taken from metadata supplied by the sample provider and were not determined by assay-based typing.

Trimming costs V 1 base and J 8 bases, and their ends lie 9 bases apart. The germline V gene gives CDR1 as SGDLS and CDR2 as YYNGEE. The CDR3 contains 13 residues, cysteine and phenylalanine counted. Only the CDR3 DNA stays, 39 bases, in frame from base 1. Whole blood was collected in K2EDTA tubes by collaborating institutions according to the institutions' own protocols. For TCRbeta analysis, collaborators shipped samples as frozen whole blood, isolated PBMCs, or DNA extracted from either of those sample types. Points the paper makes about the study in general: The quantity of clinical and demographic metadata differed by source and by participant and was supplied without curation.

The immunoSEQ Assay, a bias-controlled multiplex PCR, was used to amplify TCRbeta CDR3 regions from genomic DNA. For the original study's pipeline: The number of nucleated cells in each sample was estimated by amplification of reference gene primers within the assay. Sequence reads were collapsed and filtered to measure the absolute abundance of every unique TCRbeta CDR3 rearrangement. Productive Simpson clonality was computed per sample as the square root of Simpson's diversity index over productive rearrangements. TCRdb provides this immuneACCESS table in a form limited to in-frame rearrangements. Some clones are lacking; in checked studies, under half of them reflect an unresolved V gene, and why the rest are absent is not known. The V and J calls and clone size are taken from that table; D and trimming were inferred from the DNA. The sample includes roughly 39,000 clones, with roughly 94% observed a single time. 3.5% to 5% of the sample is in the top ten clones.

Turning to this clone: The specificity of this receptor is unknown. Base-call qualities are not available, and no considerably larger clone is one nucleotide away.

The rearranged segments are TRBV9 and TRBJ2-2, with the D gene not confidently named. Input material: peripheral blood. The receptor was isolated from a human donor with active COVID-19. The donor label of this sample is uncertain. The CDR3 here reads CASSVPLTGELFF. The nucleotides are TGTGCCAGCAGCGTACCGCTTACTGGGGAGCTGTTTTTT.